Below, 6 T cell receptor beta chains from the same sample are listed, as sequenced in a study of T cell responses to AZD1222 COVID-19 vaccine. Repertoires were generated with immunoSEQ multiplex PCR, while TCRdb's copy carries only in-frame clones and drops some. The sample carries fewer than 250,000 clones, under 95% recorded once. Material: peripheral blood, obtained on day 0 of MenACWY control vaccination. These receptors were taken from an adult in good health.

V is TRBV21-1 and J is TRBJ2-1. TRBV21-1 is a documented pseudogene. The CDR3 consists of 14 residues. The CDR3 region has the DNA TGTGCCAGCAGCAAAATATCTCGGACGTTCGAGCAGTTCTTC. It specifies CASSKISRTFEQFF.

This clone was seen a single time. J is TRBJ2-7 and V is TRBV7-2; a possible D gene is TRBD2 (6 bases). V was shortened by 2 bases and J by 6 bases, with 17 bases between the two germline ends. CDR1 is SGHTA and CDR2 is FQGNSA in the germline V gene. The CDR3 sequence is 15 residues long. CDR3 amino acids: CASSLNSGDGGEQYF. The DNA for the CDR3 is TGTGCCAGCAGCTTAAACTCGGGGGACGGGGGCGAGCAGTACTTC.

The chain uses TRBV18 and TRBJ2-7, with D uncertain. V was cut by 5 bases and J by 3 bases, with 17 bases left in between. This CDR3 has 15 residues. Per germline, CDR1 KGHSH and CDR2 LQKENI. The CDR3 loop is CASSGRSETGYEQYF. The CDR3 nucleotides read TGTGCCAGCTCAGGTAGGTCGGAGACCGGCTACGAGCAGTACTTC.

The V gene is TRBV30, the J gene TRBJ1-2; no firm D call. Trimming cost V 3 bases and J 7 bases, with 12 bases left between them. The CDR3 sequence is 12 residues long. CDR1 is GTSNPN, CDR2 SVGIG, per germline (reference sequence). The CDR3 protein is CAWSQVVGGYTF. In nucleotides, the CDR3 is TGTGCCTGGAGCCAGGTCGTTGGTGGCTACACCTTC.

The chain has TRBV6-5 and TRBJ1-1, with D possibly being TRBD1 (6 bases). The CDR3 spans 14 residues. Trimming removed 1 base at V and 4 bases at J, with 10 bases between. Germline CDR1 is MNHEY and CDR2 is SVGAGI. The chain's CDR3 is CASSYLDSATEAFF. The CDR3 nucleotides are TGTGCCAGCAGTTACTTGGACAGTGCCACTGAAGCTTTCTTT.

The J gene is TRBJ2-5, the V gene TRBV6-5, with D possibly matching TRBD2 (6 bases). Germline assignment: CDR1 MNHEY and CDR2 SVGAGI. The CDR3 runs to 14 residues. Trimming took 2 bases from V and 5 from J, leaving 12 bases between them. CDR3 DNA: TGTGCCAGCAGTTACACCCCGGGAGCGGAGACCCAGTACTTC. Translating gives CASSYTPGAETQYF.